This T cell receptor beta chain emerged from a study of cytomegalovirus exposure and HLA in healthy donors. Turning to the study itself: The Caucasian-associated ancestry cluster contained 81% of the 398 genotyped donors.

Healthy bone marrow donors formed the donor group. The study's findings and limits: Sequencing likely produced, as an artifact, a cluster of highly shared sequence variants.

Germline V CDR1 and CDR2: SGHNT, YYREEE (reference sequence). Trimming left V 5 bases short and J 2 bases short, with 7 bases between. This CDR3 comprises 12 residues. Both 60 Vbeta primers and 13 Jbeta primers went into the PCR. In the source study's methods: The count from a later analysis was about 80 million unique TCR beta chains, some 12 million of them shared. The table came from immunoSEQ multiplex PCR; TCRdb's copy has only in-frame clones and leaves some out. V and J calls and clone size are as listed in that table; D and trimming were resolved from the DNA. Of about 130,000 clones in the sample, less than 85% were seen once. Comments on this clone: Its antigen is currently unknown.

This receptor was identified in a male donor in good health and CMV-seronegative. The V call is TRBV5-4, the J call TRBJ2-5; maybe TRBD1 (5 bases). Source material: PBMCs. Here the CDR3 reads CASRRGQETQYF. The CDR3 region has the DNA TGTGCCAGCAGAAGGGGACAAGAGACCCAGTACTTC.